This is a list of T cell receptor beta chains from one sample in a study of Graves' ophthalmopathy and Graves' hyperthyroidism. TCRdb processed the multiplex PCR reads anew with MiXCR; each CDR3 protein has one entry. The sample records fewer than 350,000 distinct CDR3 sequences, 17% being singletons. Material for sequencing was peripheral blood. These receptor sequences come from an adult man with Graves' ophthalmopathy. Each CDR3 is given with its conserved first and last residue. The order of the fields is J gene, V gene, D gene, clone size, CDR3 protein, CDR3 DNA. D genes are given only for firm matches. Size is stated for part of the rows, as once, few or many counts, or as a class when the clone is expanded.

TRBJ1-6 TRBV14 TRBD1 . CASSHAGTGTSPLHF TGTGCCAGCAGCCACGCCGGGACAGGGACATCACCCCTCCACTTT
TRBJ1-1 TRBV5-1 . . CASTEGVYSNTEAFF TGCGCCAGCACAGAAGGGGTATACAGTAACACTGAAGCTTTCTTT
TRBJ1-5 TRBV6-4 . . CASGRGSNQPQHF TGTGCCAGCGGCAGGGGTAGCAATCAGCCCCAGCATTTT
TRBJ1-2 TRBV12-3/TRBV12-4 . . CASSVVGGLHGYIF TGTGCCAGCAGTGTAGTTGGTGGGCTGCATGGCTACATCTTC
TRBJ2-7 TRBV6-1 TRBD2 . CASSPGRGSYELYF TGTGCCAGCAGTCCAGGGCGGGGGTCCTACGAGCTGTACTTC
TRBJ1-6 TRBV20-1 . many CSASPGPIGYNSPLHF TGCAGTGCTAGCCCCGGGCCGATAGGATATAATTCACCCCTCCACTTT
TRBJ1-5 TRBV6-5 . many CASSYPGQTNQPQHF TGTGCCAGCAGTTACCCAGGACAGACAAATCAGCCCCAGCATTTT
TRBJ2-5 TRBV27 . many CASSLIGRATQYF TGTGCCAGCAGTTTAATCGGCAGGGCGACCCAGTACTTC
TRBJ1-2 TRBV27 . many CASCGTDYGYTF TGTGCCAGCTGCGGGACGGACTATGGCTACACCTTC
TRBJ2-5 TRBV27 . many CASPGQETQYF TGTGCCAGCCCCGGCCAAGAGACCCAGTACTTC
TRBJ2-5 TRBV29-1 TRBD2 . CSVGPAGRETQYF TGCAGCGTTGGGCCAGCGGGGCGGGAGACCCAGTACTTC
TRBJ2-5 TRBV19 TRBD2 . CASSPKAGTIGRAPYF TGTGCCAGTAGTCCAAAGGCCGGGACTATCGGGAGGGCCCCGTACTTC
TRBJ2-5 TRBV2 TRBD1 few CASRGQQQETQYF TGTGCCAGCAGGGGACAGCAACAAGAGACCCAGTACTTC
TRBJ1-1 TRBV20-1 TRBD1 many CSADGTGARTEAFF TGCAGTGCTGACGGGACAGGGGCTCGCACTGAAGCTTTCTTT
TRBJ2-5 TRBV6-4 TRBD1 many CASSRLPGQGAPGETQYF TGTGCCAGCAGTAGACTACCGGGACAGGGGGCGCCGGGAGAGACCCAGTACTTC
TRBJ1-2 TRBV5-1 TRBD1 many CASSSSGQGADGYTF TGCGCCAGCAGCTCTTCGGGACAGGGGGCGGATGGCTACACCTTC
TRBJ2-5 TRBV20-1 . many CRPSLDRETQYF TGCAGACCCTCCCTGGACCGAGAGACCCAGTACTTC
TRBJ1-5 TRBV11-2 . many CASSLERLGQPQHF TGTGCCAGCAGCTTAGAAAGGCTGGGACAGCCCCAGCATTTT
TRBJ1-2 TRBV28 . . CASIRTENGYIF TGTGCCAGCATCCGGACAGAGAATGGCTACATCTTC
TRBJ1-1 TRBV6-1 . many CASSERWGGNTEAFF TGTGCCAGCAGTGAAAGGTGGGGGGGGAACACTGAAGCTTTCTTT
TRBJ2-2 TRBV6-5 . many CASGTWTANTGELFF TGTGCCAGCGGTACTTGGACAGCGAACACCGGGGAGCTGTTTTTT
TRBJ2-2 TRBV10-3 . many CAISETVNTGELFF TGTGCCATCAGTGAGACTGTGAACACCGGGGAGCTGTTTTTT